The clone carrying this TCR beta chain occurred a few times. Its antigen is unidentified. This specimen belongs to a study of T cells in Graves' hyperthyroidism and ophthalmopathy. Researchers barred patients who had uncontrolled infection, other autoimmune disease, pregnancy or lactation. Fresh 10 ml peripheral blood yielded PBMCs. Researchers took RNA transcripts and amplified the TCR beta CDR3 regions from them. A first-round RT-PCR of the TCR CDR3 used the HTBI primer set. Via MiXCR, TCRdb re-called the multiplex PCR reads, giving one row per CDR3 protein. The sample lists about 420,000 distinct CDR3 sequences; approximately 14% were seen once. General observations from the study: Among thyroid clonotypes expanded above 0.001, most also appeared in blood.

V gave up 7 bases and J gave up 7 bases; unmatched junction bases: 10. Germline V gene sequence: CDR1 MNHNS, CDR2 SASEGT. This CDR3 comprises 14 residues. The sequenced sample consisted of blood. This TCR came from a woman aged 18 to 35 with Graves' hyperthyroidism. The V gene is TRBV6-1, the J gene TRBJ2-4; 7 bases match TRBD2. The CDR3 sequence is CASTPGRDLNIQYF. The CDR3 DNA reads as TGTGCCAGCACGCCAGGGAGGGACCTGAACATTCAGTACTTC.